These 29 T cell receptor beta chains were all obtained from the same sample, sequenced in a study of CD8 T cells in ankylosing spondylitis. TCRdb analysed the 5' RACE reads with MiXCR anew, one entry per CDR3 protein. The profile shows about 130,000 distinct CDR3 sequences, over 6.5% of them singletons. The sequenced material came from blood, either unsorted or a sorted T cell fraction (not recorded which). The receptor set was obtained from a male donor with ankylosing spondylitis or in good health (not recorded which).

This chain links TRBV12-3 or TRBV12-4 with TRBJ1-2; no definite D call. CDR3 size: 15 residues. V was trimmed by 6 bases and J by 4 bases, leaving 18 bases between them. The CDR3 protein is CASSQAHALGYGYTF. The CDR3 DNA sequence: TGTGCCAGCAGCCAGGCTCACGCTTTGGGCTATGGCTACACCTTC.

This clonotype appeared many times. The V gene is TRBV10-3, the J gene TRBJ2-7; D possibly uses TRBD1 or TRBD2 (5 bases each). The V and J ends lost 4 bases and 3 bases respectively, with 19 bases between them. CDR1 ENHRY and CDR2 SYGVKD come from the germline V gene. CDR3 length: 16 amino acids. The CDR3 loop is CAISVGRDVGVYEQYF. In nucleotides, the CDR3 is TGTGCCATCAGTGTGGGCCGGGACGTAGGAGTCTACGAGCAGTACTTC.

Ten or more counts support this clonotype. The genes are TRBV20-1 and TRBJ2-5; 10 bases match TRBD1. J gave up 3 bases and V 5 bases, and 3 bases lay outside the gene matches. The CDR3 is 13 residues long. Per germline, CDR1 DFQATT and CDR2 SNEGSKA (reference sequence). CDR3 sequence (DNA): TGCAGTGCTGCCGGGACAGGGGAAGAGACCCAGTACTTC. Amino acids: CSAAGTGEETQYF.

In this sample, this clonotype turned up many times. The chain employs TRBV5-1 and TRBJ2-7; D not resolved. The V and J ends lost 1 base and 6 bases respectively, with 14 bases between them. The CDR3 sequence is 14 residues long. CDR1 SGHRS and CDR2 YFSETQ come from the germline V gene. DNA of the CDR3: TGCGCCAGCAGCTTGCCGGCCCCACGGTCCGAGCAGTACTTC. It translates to CASSLPAPRSEQYF.

The sample holds many counts of this clonotype. The chain combines TRBV12-3 or TRBV12-4 with TRBJ1-1, with D perhaps matching TRBD1 (6 bases). Trimming left V 3 bases short and J 5 bases short, with 10 bases between. This CDR3 contains 13 residues. The CDR3 DNA reads as TGTGCCAGCAGTTTTGTGCAGGGGACTGAAGCTTTCTTT. Its translation: CASSFVQGTEAFF.

This clonotype was found once. The chain carries TRBV20-1 and TRBJ1-4; weak D call: TRBD1 (6 bases). The CDR3 contains 16 residues. V lost 3 bases to trimming and J lost 6 bases, with 20 bases between them. The germline V gene encodes CDR1 DFQATT and CDR2 SNEGSKA (reference sequence). CDR3 region: CSAREAPPWGHEKLFF. CDR3 nucleotide sequence: TGCAGTGCTAGGGAAGCCCCCCCATGGGGGCATGAAAAACTGTTTTTT.

This clonotype was counted many times. The J gene is TRBJ2-7, the V gene TRBV7-3, with D unresolved. This CDR3 is built from 13 residues. The V end lost 5 bases, the J end lost 4 bases, and 12 bases lay between the germline ends. Germline V lookup: CDR1 SGHTA, CDR2 FQGTGA. The CDR3 region is CASSTPSVYEQYF. The CDR3 DNA follows: TGTGCCAGCAGCACCCCCAGCGTATACGAGCAGTACTTC.

This clonotype was counted ten times or more. The rearrangement uses TRBV3-1 and TRBJ2-7; TRBD1 matches at 10 bases. With 2 bases clipped from V and 3 bases from J, the junction kept 7 bases outside the gene matches. CDR1 LGHDT and CDR2 YNNKEL come from the germline V gene (reference sequence). CDR3 length: 16 residues. The CDR3 spells CASSQNTGTGDYEQYF. The CDR3 region has the DNA TGTGCCAGCAGCCAAAATACCGGGACAGGGGACTACGAGCAGTACTTC.

This clonotype was observed at least ten times. This chain connects TRBV20-1 to TRBJ2-4; a possible D gene is TRBD2 (5 bases). Germline CDR1 and CDR2: DFQATT and SNEGSKA (reference sequence). The V end was cut by 7 bases, the J end by 0 bases, with 19 bases between. The CDR3 totals 16 residues. The CDR3 bases are TGCAGTGTGGTGTCGGCGGGTCGACTAGCCAAAAACATTCAGTACTTC. It yields the protein CSVVSAGRLAKNIQYF.

This clonotype was detected many times. The V call is TRBV9, the J call TRBJ2-1; 9 bases are shared with TRBD2. CDR3 size: 15 residues. The germline gives CDR1 SGDLS, CDR2 YYNGEE. The V and J ends lost 0 bases and 7 bases, in that order; junction bases with no gene match: 5. The CDR3 DNA follows: TGTGCCAGCAGCGTAGGCGGGGGGGCCTTGAATGAGCAGTTCTTC. Amino acids: CASSVGGGALNEQFF.

This rearrangement joins TRBV30 to TRBJ2-3, with 12 bases fitting TRBD2. Germline V lookup: CDR1 GTSNPN, CDR2 SVGIG (reference sequence). The CDR3 extends over 12 amino acids. Unmatched junction bases numbered 6, after V lost 3 bases and J lost 14 bases. DNA for the CDR3: TGTGCCTGGAGCGCGACTAGCGGGAGATGGTATTTT. Its translation is CAWSATSGRWYF.

The genes are TRBV5-1 and TRBJ2-3; 7 bases fit TRBD2. CDR1 SGHRS and CDR2 YFSETQ come from the germline V gene. V lost 2 bases and J lost 1; bases outside the gene matches: 7. The CDR3 runs 16 residues. The CDR3 protein is CASSFSRGDRTDTQYF. CDR3 nucleotide sequence: TGCGCCAGCAGCTTCTCTCGGGGGGACCGCACAGATACGCAGTATTTT.

The gene calls are TRBV30 and TRBJ2-7, with D maybe TRBD1 (6 bases). CDR3 length equals 12 residues. The V end lost 0 bases, the J end lost 6 bases, and 9 bases lay between the germline ends. Germline loops: CDR1 GTSNPN, CDR2 SVGIG (reference sequence). The CDR3, as DNA: TGTGCCTGGAGTGTACAGGGACGCGAGCAGTACTTC. This codes for CAWSVQGREQYF.

This clonotype was detected many times. This chain connects TRBV28 to TRBJ2-3; D is undetermined. V was trimmed by 3 bases and J by 6 bases, leaving 7 bases between them. Germline assignment: CDR1 MDHEN and CDR2 SYDVKM. This CDR3 is 12 amino acids long. The CDR3, as DNA: TGTGCCAGCAGTTTCACTCGGGATACGCAGTATTTT. Translating gives CASSFTRDTQYF.

Ten or more counts support this clonotype. The chain uses TRBV5-1 and TRBJ2-3; TRBD2 matches 7 bases. The length of the CDR3 is 17 residues. Germline V gene data show CDR1 as SGHRS and CDR2 as YFSETQ. Trimming cost V 4 bases and J 2 bases; bases outside gene matches: 13. Here the CDR3 reads CASSTALGGGSTDTQYF. Here the CDR3 DNA reads TGCGCCAGCAGCACGGCTCTTGGCGGGGGATCCACAGATACGCAGTATTTT.

This clonotype has ten or more counts. The V and J genes are TRBV29-1 and TRBJ2-5; 7 bases align to TRBD2. Germline CDR1 and CDR2: SQVTM and ANQGSEA. V lost 2 bases, J lost 5 bases, and 11 bases stayed unmatched. This CDR3 spans 15 amino acids. The CDR3 loop is CSVEMSGIYRETQYF. CDR3 bases: TGCAGCGTTGAAATGAGCGGGATCTACCGGGAGACCCAGTACTTC.

This clonotype was picked up many times. The rearrangement joins TRBV14 to TRBJ1-2, with D hard to call. CDR3 length equals 13 residues. Germline CDR1 reads SGHDN; CDR2 reads FVKESK. V was trimmed by 0 bases and J by 5 bases, leaving 7 bases between them. The CDR3 protein is CASSQDAQYGYTF. The CDR3, as DNA: TGTGCCAGCAGCCAAGATGCTCAGTATGGCTACACCTTC.

The chain employs TRBV29-1 and TRBJ1-2; D call uncertain. The CDR3 contains 12 residues. Germline assignment: CDR1 SQVTM and CDR2 ANQGSEA. V lost 4 bases and J lost 2, with 8 bases in between. CDR3 region: CSVVKANYGYTF. CDR3 DNA: TGCAGCGTTGTTAAAGCCAACTATGGCTACACCTTC. Supplemented by reference TRBV29-1 and TRBJ1-2, the full variable domain reads SAVISQKPSRDICQRGTSLTIQCQVDSQVTMMFWYRQQPGQSLTLIATANQGSEATYESGFVIDKFPISRPNLTFSTLTVSNMSPEDSSIYLCSVVKANYGYTFGSGTRLTVV.

This clonotype was seen ten or more times. The genes are TRBV14 and TRBJ2-7; 7 nucleotides line up with TRBD1. The CDR3 runs to 15 residues. Germline CDR1 SGHDN, CDR2 FVKESK. V dropped 5 bases and J dropped 5; count of bases not matched to a gene: 12. The CDR3 reads CASSKGGFQGNEQYF. The DNA of the CDR3 is TGTGCCAGCAGCAAAGGGGGCTTCCAGGGGAACGAGCAGTACTTC.

At least ten counts were recorded for this clonotype. The chain employs TRBV20-1 and TRBJ2-7; TRBD2 aligns across 11 bases. CDR3 size: 15 residues. The trim removed 5 bases at V and 0 bases at J, leaving 6 bases unmatched. From germline, CDR1 is DFQATT and CDR2 SNEGSKA (reference sequence). CDR3 region: CSALPGTSGSYEQYF. Here the CDR3 DNA reads TGCAGTGCTCTACCCGGGACTAGCGGCTCCTACGAGCAGTACTTC.

Ten or more counts support this clonotype. CDR3 in amino acids: CSVALVSADTQYF. The CDR3 nucleotides read TGCAGCGTTGCCTTGGTTTCTGCAGATACGCAGTATTTT. The gene calls are TRBV29-1 and TRBJ2-3, with D uncertain. The germline V gene has CDR1 SQVTM and CDR2 ANQGSEA. Trimming cost V 4 bases and J 4 bases, with 12 bases left between them. The CDR3 has 13 amino acids.

This clonotype has at least ten counts. This rearrangement joins TRBV12-3 or TRBV12-4 to TRBJ1-6; TRBD1 is a possible D gene (5 bases). The CDR3 spans 13 residues. Between the trimmed V and J ends, which lost 6 bases and 10 bases, there was a span of 13 bases. CDR3: CASSQTRESPLHF. The CDR3 coding sequence is TGTGCCAGCAGCCAAACCAGGGAGTCACCCCTCCACTTT.

This clonotype was seen at least ten times. The rearrangement links TRBV10-2 to TRBJ1-2, with TRBD1 matching 11 bases. The junction had 3 bases not matched to a gene; V was cut back by 2 bases and J by 4 bases. The CDR3 has 15 amino acids. Germline values: CDR1 WSHSY, CDR2 SAAADI. The CDR3 DNA reads TGCGCCAGCAGTGAGAGGGGGACAGGGGGCTATGGCTACACCTTC. Amino acid sequence: CASSERGTGGYGYTF.

This clonotype has ten or more counts. This sequence joins TRBV5-1 and TRBJ2-7; possible D gene TRBD1, 6 bases. Trimming pared 0 bases from V and 5 bases from J, leaving 15 bases between. There are 15 residues in the CDR3. CDR1 and CDR2 (germline): SGHRS, YFSETQ. The CDR3 DNA sequence: TGCGCCAGCAGCTTGGGGCAGGGGCTTTTGCACGAGCAGTACTTC. It is translated as CASSLGQGLLHEQYF.

This clonotype occurred many times. V gene TRBV12-3 or TRBV12-4 combines with J gene TRBJ1-1; TRBD1 is a possible D gene (5 bases). The CDR3 consists of 14 residues. Trimming shortened V by 5 bases and J by 0 bases, and 10 bases separated the two germline ends. The CDR3 protein is CASSVQGVNTEAFF. The CDR3 nucleotides read TGTGCCAGCAGTGTCCAAGGGGTGAACACTGAAGCTTTCTTT.

This clonotype was detected ten times or more. The chain couples TRBV3-1 to TRBJ2-3; TRBD2 agrees at 8 bases. The length of the CDR3 is 16 residues. CDR1 and CDR2 from the germline V gene are LGHDT and YNNKEL (reference sequence). With V trimmed by 2 bases and J by 4 bases, 8 bases remained unmatched. The CDR3 DNA reads as TGTGCCAGCAGCCAATCCGTAGCGGGGATCGCAGATACGCAGTATTTT. This translates into CASSQSVAGIADTQYF.

This sequence joins TRBV6-2 or TRBV6-3 and TRBJ2-5; 12 bases match TRBD2. CDR3 length: 20 amino acids. CDR1 is MNHEY, CDR2 SVGEGT, per germline. Unmatched junction bases numbered 19, after V lost 2 bases and J lost 6 bases. CDR3: CASSYQSRDRMTSGSQTQYF. The CDR3, as DNA: TGTGCCAGCAGTTACCAGTCCCGGGACAGGATGACTAGCGGGAGTCAGACCCAGTACTTC.

This clonotype was found many times. The chain couples TRBV7-8 to TRBJ2-1; 8 positions agree with TRBD2. This CDR3 has 15 amino acids. The ends lost 1 base at V and 8 bases at J; junction bases unmatched: 7. From germline, CDR1 is SGHVS and CDR2 FQNEAQ. The CDR3 here is CASSLGSGSWDEQFF. CDR3 coding DNA: TGTGCCAGCAGCTTAGGGAGCGGGAGTTGGGATGAGCAGTTCTTC.

Many counts were recorded for this clonotype. The chain has TRBV20-1 and TRBJ1-2; D not resolved. The V end was cut by 2 bases, the J end by 2 bases, with 9 bases between. CDR3 length: 13 residues. Germline V CDR1 and CDR2: DFQATT, SNEGSKA (reference sequence). CDR3 loop: CSARPDPNYGYTF. As DNA, the CDR3 is TGCAGTGCTAGACCCGATCCAAACTATGGCTACACCTTC.